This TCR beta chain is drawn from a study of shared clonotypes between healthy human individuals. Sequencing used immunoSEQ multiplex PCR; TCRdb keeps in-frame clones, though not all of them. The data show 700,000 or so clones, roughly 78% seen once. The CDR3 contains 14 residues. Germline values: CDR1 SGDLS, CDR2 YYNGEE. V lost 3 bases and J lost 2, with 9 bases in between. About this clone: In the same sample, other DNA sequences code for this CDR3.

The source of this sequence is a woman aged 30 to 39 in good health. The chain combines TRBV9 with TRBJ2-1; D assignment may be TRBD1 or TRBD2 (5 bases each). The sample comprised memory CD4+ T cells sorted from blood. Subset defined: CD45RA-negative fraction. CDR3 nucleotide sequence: TGTGCCAGCAGCGCCCGAGGGGCCTACAATGAGCAGTTCTTC. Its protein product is CASSARGAYNEQFF.